This T cell receptor beta chain originates from a study of response to subunit inactivated influenza vaccine. Findings and limits, study-wide: Authors suggested each seasonal influenza vaccination recruits few new T cells.

TCRdb recomputed calls from the RT-PCR reads with MiXCR, one row per CDR3 protein. The sample lists under 950,000 distinct CDR3 sequences, over 20% occurring once. In its sample, this clonotype was seen once. The target antigen is unknown. V lost 3 bases to trimming and J lost 0 bases, with 16 bases between them. This CDR3 is 16 amino acids long. Germline CDR1 SGHDT, CDR2 YYEEEE. The sequence was obtained from a man in his forties or fifties who received an inactivated influenza vaccine. The starting material was PBMCs from blood, obtained 5 days after vaccination. The chain has TRBV5-6 and TRBJ2-7; D is possibly TRBD2 (7 bases). The CDR3 spells CASSYPGGGASYEQYF. The CDR3 DNA reads as TGTGCCAGCAGCTACCCCGGAGGGGGGGCCTCCTACGAGCAGTACTTC.